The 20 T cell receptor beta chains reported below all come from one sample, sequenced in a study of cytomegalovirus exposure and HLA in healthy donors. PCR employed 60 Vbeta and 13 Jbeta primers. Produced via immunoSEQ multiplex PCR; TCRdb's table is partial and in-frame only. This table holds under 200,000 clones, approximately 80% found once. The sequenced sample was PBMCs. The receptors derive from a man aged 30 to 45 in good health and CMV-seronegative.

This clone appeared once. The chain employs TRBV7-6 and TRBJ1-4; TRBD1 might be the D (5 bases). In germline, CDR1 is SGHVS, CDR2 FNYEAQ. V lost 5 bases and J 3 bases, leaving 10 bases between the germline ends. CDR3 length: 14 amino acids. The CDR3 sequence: CASSLGGSNEKLFF. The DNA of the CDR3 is TGTGCCAGCAGCCTCGGGGGGTCTAATGAAAAACTGTTTTTT.

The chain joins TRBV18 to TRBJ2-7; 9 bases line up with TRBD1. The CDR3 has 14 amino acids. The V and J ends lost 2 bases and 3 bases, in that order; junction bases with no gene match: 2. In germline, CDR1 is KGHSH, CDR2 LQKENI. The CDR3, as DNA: TGTGCCAGCTCACCAAAGGGACAGGGCTACGAGCAGTACTTC. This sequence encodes CASSPKGQGYEQYF.

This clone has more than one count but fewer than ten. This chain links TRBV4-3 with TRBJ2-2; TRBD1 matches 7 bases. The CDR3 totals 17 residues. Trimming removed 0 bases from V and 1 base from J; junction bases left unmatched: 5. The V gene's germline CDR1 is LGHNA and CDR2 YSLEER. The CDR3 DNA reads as TGCGCCAGCAGCCAAGATGCCGGGACAGAGAACACCGGGGAGCTGTTTTTT. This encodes CASSQDAGTENTGELFF.

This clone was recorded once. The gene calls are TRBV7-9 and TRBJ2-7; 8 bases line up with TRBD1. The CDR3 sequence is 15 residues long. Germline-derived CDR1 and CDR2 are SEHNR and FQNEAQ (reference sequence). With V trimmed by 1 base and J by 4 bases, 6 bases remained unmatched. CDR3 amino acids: CASSLVQGARYEQYF. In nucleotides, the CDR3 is TGTGCCAGCAGCTTAGTTCAGGGGGCGCGGTACGAGCAGTACTTC.

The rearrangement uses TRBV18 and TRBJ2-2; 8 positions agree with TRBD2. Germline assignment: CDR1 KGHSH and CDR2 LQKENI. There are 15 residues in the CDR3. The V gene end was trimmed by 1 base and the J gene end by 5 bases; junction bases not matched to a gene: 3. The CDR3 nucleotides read TGTGCCAGCTCACCACAGCGGGAGAGTACCGGGGAGCTGTTTTTT. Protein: CASSPQRESTGELFF.

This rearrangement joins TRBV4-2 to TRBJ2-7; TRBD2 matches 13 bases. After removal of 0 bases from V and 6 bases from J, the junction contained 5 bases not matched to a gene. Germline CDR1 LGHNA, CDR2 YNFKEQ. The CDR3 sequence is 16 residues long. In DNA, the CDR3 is TGTGCCAGCAGCCAAGATTGGACTAGCGGGAGACGCGAGCAGTACTTC. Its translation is CASSQDWTSGRREQYF.

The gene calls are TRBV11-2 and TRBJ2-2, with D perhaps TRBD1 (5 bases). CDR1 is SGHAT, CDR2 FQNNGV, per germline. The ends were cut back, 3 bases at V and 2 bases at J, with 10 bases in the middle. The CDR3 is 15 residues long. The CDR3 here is CASSFRGANTGELFF. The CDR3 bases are TGTGCCAGCAGCTTTAGGGGCGCTAACACCGGGGAGCTGTTTTTT.

The CDR3 is CASSPGTRSYEQYF. The CDR3 nucleotides read TGTGCCAGCTCACCCGGGACTAGATCCTACGAGCAGTACTTC. The chain employs TRBV18 and TRBJ2-7; 8 positions agree with TRBD2. The ends lost 3 bases at V and 1 base at J; junction bases unmatched: 2. The length of the CDR3 is 14 residues. Germline loops: CDR1 KGHSH, CDR2 LQKENI.

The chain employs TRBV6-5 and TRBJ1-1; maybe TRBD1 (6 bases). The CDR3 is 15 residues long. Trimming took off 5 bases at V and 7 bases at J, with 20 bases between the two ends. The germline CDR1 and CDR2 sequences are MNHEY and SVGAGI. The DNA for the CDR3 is TGTGCCAGCAGTCTTCAGAACGCAGGGGAGAATGAAGCTTTCTTT. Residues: CASSLQNAGENEAFF.

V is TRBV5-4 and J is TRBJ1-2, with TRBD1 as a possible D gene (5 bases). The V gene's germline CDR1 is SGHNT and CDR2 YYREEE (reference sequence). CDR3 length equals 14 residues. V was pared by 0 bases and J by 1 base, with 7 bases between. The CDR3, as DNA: TGTGCCAGCAGCTTGGTGACAGTTAACTATGGCTACACCTTC. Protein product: CASSLVTVNYGYTF.

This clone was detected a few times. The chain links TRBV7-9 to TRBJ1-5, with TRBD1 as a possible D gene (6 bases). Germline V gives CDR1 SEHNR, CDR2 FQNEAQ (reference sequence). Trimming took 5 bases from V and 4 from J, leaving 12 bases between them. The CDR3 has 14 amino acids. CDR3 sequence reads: CASSPGQWNQPQHF. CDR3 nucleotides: TGTGCCAGCAGCCCAGGACAGTGGAATCAGCCCCAGCATTTT.

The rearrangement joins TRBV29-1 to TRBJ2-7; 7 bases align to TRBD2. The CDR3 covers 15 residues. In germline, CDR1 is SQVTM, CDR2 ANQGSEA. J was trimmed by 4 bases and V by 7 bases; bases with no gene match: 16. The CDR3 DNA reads TGCAGCGCCCTCGGGGGGAGGGGACTCAAATACGAGCAGTACTTC. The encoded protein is CSALGGRGLKYEQYF.

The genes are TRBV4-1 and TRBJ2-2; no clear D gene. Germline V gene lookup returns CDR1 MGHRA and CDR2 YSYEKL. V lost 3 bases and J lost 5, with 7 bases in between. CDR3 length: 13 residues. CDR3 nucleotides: TGCGCCAGCAGCCAGTTCGTGACCGGGGAGCTGTTTTTT. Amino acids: CASSQFVTGELFF.

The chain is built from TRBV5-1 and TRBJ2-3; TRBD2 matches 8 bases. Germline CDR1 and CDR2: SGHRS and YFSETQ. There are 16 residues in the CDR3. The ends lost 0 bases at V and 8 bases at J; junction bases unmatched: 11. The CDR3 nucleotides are TGCGCCAGCAGCTTGGGAGACGGGAGGGTAGTTGGTACGCAGTATTTT. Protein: CASSLGDGRVVGTQYF.

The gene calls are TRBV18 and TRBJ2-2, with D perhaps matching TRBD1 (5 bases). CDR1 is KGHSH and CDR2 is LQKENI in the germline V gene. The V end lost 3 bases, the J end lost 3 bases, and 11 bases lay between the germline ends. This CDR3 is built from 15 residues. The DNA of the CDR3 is TGTGCCAGCTCACCGGGGCGGACCGACACCGGGGAGCTGTTTTTT. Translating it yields CASSPGRTDTGELFF.

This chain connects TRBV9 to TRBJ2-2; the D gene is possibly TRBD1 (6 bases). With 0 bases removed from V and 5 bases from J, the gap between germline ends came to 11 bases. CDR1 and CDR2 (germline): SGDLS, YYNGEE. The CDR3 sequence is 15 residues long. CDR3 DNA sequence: TGTGCCAGCAGCGTAGTGGGGACATATACCGGGGAGCTGTTTTTT. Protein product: CASSVVGTYTGELFF.

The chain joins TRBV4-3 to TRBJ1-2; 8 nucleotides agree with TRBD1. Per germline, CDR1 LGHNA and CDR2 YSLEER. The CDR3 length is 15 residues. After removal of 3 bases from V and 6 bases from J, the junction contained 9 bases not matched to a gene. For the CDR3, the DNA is TGCGCCAGCAGCCACCGACTGGACAGGGTGGATGGCTACACCTTC. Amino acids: CASSHRLDRVDGYTF.

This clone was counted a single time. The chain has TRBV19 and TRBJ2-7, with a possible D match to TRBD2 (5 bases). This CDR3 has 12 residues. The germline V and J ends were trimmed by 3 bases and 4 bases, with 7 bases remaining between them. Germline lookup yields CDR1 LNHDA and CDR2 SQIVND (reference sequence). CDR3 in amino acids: CASSMGGYEQYF. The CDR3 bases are TGTGCCAGTAGTATGGGCGGGTACGAGCAGTACTTC.

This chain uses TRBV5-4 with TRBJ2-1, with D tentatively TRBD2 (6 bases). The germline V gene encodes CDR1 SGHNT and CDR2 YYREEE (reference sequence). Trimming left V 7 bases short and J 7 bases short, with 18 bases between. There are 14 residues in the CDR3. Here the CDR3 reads CASHGFMEGNEQFF. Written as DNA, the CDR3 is TGTGCCAGCCATGGTTTCATGGAGGGGAATGAGCAGTTCTTC.

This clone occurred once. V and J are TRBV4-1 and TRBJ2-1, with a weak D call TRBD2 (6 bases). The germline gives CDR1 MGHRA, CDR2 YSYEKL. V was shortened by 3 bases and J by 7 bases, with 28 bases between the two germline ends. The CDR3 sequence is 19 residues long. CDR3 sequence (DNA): TGCGCCAGCAGCCACCAACTGGAGGGGCGGGGTTTAAAGGGGAATGAGCAGTTCTTC. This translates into CASSHQLEGRGLKGNEQFF.